Sequencing of this T cell receptor (beta chain) was carried out in a study of early T cells in non-severe SARS-CoV-2 infection. Study at large: Bulk RNA from unsorted whole blood was sequenced; chains were unpaired. Whole-study results and caveats: VDJdb matching skewed toward anti-spike CD8 responses, missing private and CD4 specificities.

This clonotype was seen repeatedly, ten times or more. Its antigen remains unknown. The germline gives CDR1 MNHEY, CDR2 SVGAGI. V was pared by 4 bases and J by 3 bases, with 10 bases of the junction left unmatched. CDR3 size: 17 residues. Attachment of unique molecular identifiers was made to individual cDNA molecules. Via MiXCR, TCRdb re-called the 5' RACE reads, giving one row per CDR3 protein. The data show 25,000 to 30,000 distinct CDR3 sequences, 4.4% seen once. Sequenced: whole blood. The sequence was collected from an adult who was a healthcare worker with PCR-confirmed SARS-CoV-2 infection or an uninfected control (not recorded which). The rearrangement uses TRBV6-5 and TRBJ2-3; TRBD2 matches 10 bases. The CDR3 DNA sequence: TGTGCCAGCAGTTCCCCCCGAGGAGCGGGAGGGACAGATACGCAGTATTTT. Amino acid sequence: CASSSPRGAGGTDTQYF.